These 18 T cell receptor beta chains came from one sample sequenced in a study of T cells after yellow fever vaccination. TCRdb used MiXCR to reprocess the 5' RACE reads, holding one entry per CDR3 protein. The data hold about 73,000 distinct CDR3 sequences, with over 7.5% observed a single time. Sequences were derived from CD8+ T cells sorted from PBMCs, sampled on the day of the yellow fever booster vaccination. These receptors were taken from a young man who received the YFV17D yellow fever vaccine.

This clonotype was observed at least ten times. The chain links TRBV28 to TRBJ2-4, with 8 bases identical to TRBD1. Unmatched junction bases numbered 3, after V lost 2 bases and J lost 0 bases. The CDR3 consists of 16 residues. The V gene's germline CDR1 is MDHEN and CDR2 SYDVKM. CDR3 DNA sequence: TGTGCCAGCAGTTTAGCAGGGGGCCTAGCCAAAAACATTCAGTACTTC. Protein product: CASSLAGGLAKNIQYF.

This clonotype has a handful of counts. The chain is built from TRBV20-1 and TRBJ2-1, with 8 nucleotides matching TRBD2. The CDR3 totals 14 residues. Germline loops: CDR1 DFQATT, CDR2 SNEGSKA (reference sequence). J lost 0 bases, V lost 6 bases, and 4 bases had no gene match. The CDR3: CSAEGTSSYNEQFF. The CDR3 region has the DNA TGCAGTGCAGAAGGGACTAGCTCCTACAATGAGCAGTTCTTC.

This clonotype was detected only a few times. The genes are TRBV4-3 and TRBJ1-6; TRBD1 matches 12 bases. The CDR3 is 15 residues long. The V and J ends lost 5 bases and 10 bases, in that order; junction bases with no gene match: 6. Germline V gene data show CDR1 as LGHNA and CDR2 as YSLEER. CDR3 DNA: TGCGCCAGCAGCGTCCGGGACAGGGGGCGGTCACCCCTCCACTTT. This sequence encodes CASSVRDRGRSPLHF.

Turning to this clonotype: Possible read error: a much larger clone is one base away. V is TRBV2 and J is TRBJ2-7; D possibly corresponds to TRBD2 (5 bases). Trimming removed 10 bases at V and 5 bases at J, with 18 bases between. Germline CDR1 SNHLY, CDR2 FYNNEI. CDR3 length equals 13 residues. The CDR3 DNA reads as TGTGCCATCAGCCAGGACTTTGGCGACGAGCAGTACTTC. Translated: CAISQDFGDEQYF.

This clonotype was detected ten times or more. V and J are TRBV29-1 and TRBJ1-1; 9 bases agree with TRBD1. Germline V gene lookup returns CDR1 SQVTM and CDR2 ANQGSEA. The CDR3 sequence is 14 residues long. Trimming took 5 bases from V and 3 from J; bases not matched to a gene: 7. The CDR3 is CSVYRGQEYTEAFF. The DNA for the CDR3 is TGCAGCGTTTACAGGGGGCAGGAGTACACTGAAGCTTTCTTT. Supplemented by reference TRBV29-1 and TRBJ1-1, the full variable domain reads SAVISQKPSRDICQRGTSLTIQCQVDSQVTMMFWYRQQPGQSLTLIATANQGSEATYESGFVIDKFPISRPNLTFSTLTVSNMSPEDSSIYLCSVYRGQEYTEAFFGQGTRLTVV.

This clonotype has ten or more counts. The chain recombines TRBV29-1 with TRBJ2-7; no firm D call. Germline CDR1 and CDR2: SQVTM and ANQGSEA. V was pared by 4 bases and J by 3 bases, with 7 bases between. The CDR3 covers 11 residues. The CDR3, as DNA: TGCAGCGTTGTAAAGAACTACGAGCAGTACTTC. Translation gives CSVVKNYEQYF.

Many counts were recorded for this clonotype. The chain has TRBV11-3 and TRBJ2-1, with D unclear. CDR1 is SGHNT, CDR2 YENEEA, per germline. V was shortened by 5 bases and J by 2 bases, with 13 bases between the two germline ends. This CDR3 has 15 amino acids. The CDR3 DNA is TGTGCCAGCAGCGCCTCGGGCAGCGCCTACAATGAGCAGTTCTTC. Amino acids: CASSASGSAYNEQFF.

V gene TRBV5-4 combines with J gene TRBJ2-2; D might be TRBD1 or TRBD2, each matching 5 bases. Trimming took off 3 bases at V and 2 bases at J, with 17 bases between the two ends. The CDR3 is made up of 17 amino acids. CDR1 is SGHNT and CDR2 is YYREEE in the germline V gene (reference sequence). The CDR3 here is CASSSSIGTINTGELFF. In DNA form, the CDR3 reads TGTGCCAGCAGCTCCTCAATAGGGACGATAAACACCGGGGAGCTGTTTTTT.

This clonotype was recorded at least ten times. The rearrangement uses TRBV23-1 and TRBJ2-5; no definite D call. TRBV23-1 falls under the ORF class, with uncertain function. This CDR3 region has 11 residues. In DNA form, the CDR3 reads TGCGCTAACCCCGGCTGCGGGACCCAGTACTTC. Its translation: CANPGCGTQYF.

Ten or more counts support this clonotype. The genes are TRBV6-1 and TRBJ2-3, with D tentatively TRBD2 (5 bases). V shed 6 bases and J shed 1 base, with 17 bases lying between them. This CDR3 spans 16 amino acids. Germline V gene lookup returns CDR1 MNHNS and CDR2 SASEGT. DNA of the CDR3: TGTGCCAGCAGGAAGGTGCCAGAGAGGGGCACAGATACGCAGTATTTT. This codes for CASRKVPERGTDTQYF.

This clonotype was seen many times. V usage is TRBV4-2 and J usage is TRBJ2-7, with TRBD2 as a possible D gene (6 bases). Germline V gene lookup returns CDR1 LGHNA and CDR2 YNFKEQ. V was pared by 3 bases and J by 3 bases, with 9 bases between. CDR3 length equals 13 residues. CDR3: CASSQGEDYEQYF. DNA of the CDR3: TGTGCCAGCAGCCAGGGGGAGGACTACGAGCAGTACTTC.

At least ten counts were recorded for this clonotype. This chain joins TRBV5-1 and TRBJ2-2; 9 bases are shared with TRBD2. The CDR3 loop spans 16 amino acids. Trimming took 0 bases from V and 6 from J; bases not matched to a gene: 6. Germline loops: CDR1 SGHRS, CDR2 YFSETQ. The CDR3 DNA is TGCGCCAGCAGCTTGGATCGAGCGGGAGGTCCCGGGGAGCTGTTTTTT. This translates into CASSLDRAGGPGELFF.

Ten or more counts support this clonotype. The genes are TRBV12-3 or TRBV12-4 and TRBJ2-3; D unclear. The V gene lost 1 base and the J gene lost 0 bases, with 8 bases spanning the gap. The CDR3 extends over 15 amino acids. CDR3 residues: CASSLVRQSTDTQYF. CDR3 DNA sequence: TGTGCCAGCAGTTTAGTCAGGCAGAGCACAGATACGCAGTATTTT.

The V and J genes are TRBV4-3 and TRBJ2-7; TRBD1 aligns across 10 bases. J was trimmed by 6 bases and V by 0 bases; bases with no gene match: 8. The CDR3 length is 16 residues. Germline values: CDR1 LGHNA, CDR2 YSLEER. For the CDR3, the DNA is TGCGCCAGCAGCCAAGACGGGGGGACAGGGGTCCGCGAGCAGTACTTC. This sequence encodes CASSQDGGTGVREQYF.

This clonotype was detected many times. The V and J genes are TRBV6-5 and TRBJ2-2; either TRBD1 or TRBD2 may fit D (5 bases each). The CDR3 runs to 16 residues. The germline V gene has CDR1 MNHEY and CDR2 SVGAGI. Trimming left V 5 bases short and J 2 bases short, with 15 bases between. The DNA for the CDR3 is TGTGCCAGCAGTCTCGACAGAGGGGCAAACACCGGGGAGCTGTTTTTT. It is translated as CASSLDRGANTGELFF.

This clonotype was seen ten or more times. The V call is TRBV20-1, the J call TRBJ2-3; D gene uncertain. This CDR3 has 14 amino acids. CDR1 and CDR2 (germline): DFQATT, SNEGSKA (reference sequence). Trimming took 6 bases from V and 4 from J, leaving 17 bases between them. The CDR3 DNA reads TGCAGTGCCCCCAGTATTTTGAAGTCAGATACGCAGTATTTT. Residues: CSAPSILKSDTQYF.

This clonotype has just a few counts. The rearrangement uses TRBV5-4 and TRBJ2-7; TRBD1 matches 7 bases. This CDR3 spans 14 amino acids. With V trimmed by 4 bases and J by 4 bases, 8 bases remained unmatched. Per the germline V gene, CDR1 is SGHNT and CDR2 is YYREEE (reference sequence). CDR3 amino acids: CASSPDRERYEQYF. The CDR3 nucleotides read TGTGCCAGCAGCCCCGACAGGGAACGGTACGAGCAGTACTTC. The full variable domain, with the rest looked up from reference TRBV5-4 and TRBJ2-7, is ETGVTQSPTHLIKTRGQQVTLRCSSQSGHNTVSWYQQALGQGPQFIFQYYREEENGRGNFPPRFSGLQFPNYSSELNVNALELDDSALYLCASSPDRERYEQYFGPGTRLTVT.

V usage is TRBV6-4 and J usage is TRBJ2-2, with D tentatively TRBD2 (5 bases). Germline assignment: CDR1 MRHNA and CDR2 SNTAGT. Trimming shortened V by 5 bases and J by 3 bases, and 16 bases separated the two germline ends. This CDR3 is built from 16 residues. CDR3 region: CASSSEAEGYTGELFF. CDR3 nucleotide sequence: TGTGCCAGCAGTTCTGAGGCAGAGGGCTACACCGGGGAGCTGTTTTTT.